A selection of T cell receptor beta chains follows, all from one sample in a study of T cells in Graves' hyperthyroidism and ophthalmopathy. TCRdb analysed the multiplex PCR reads with MiXCR anew, one entry per CDR3 protein. The table records 300,000 to 400,000 distinct CDR3 sequences, about 15% of them present only once. The sequenced sample was blood. The receptors here all came from a woman in her thirties with Graves' hyperthyroidism. Both conserved end residues are part of each CDR3. The D gene is left open where the match is weak. Not every row has a clone size; where given, it reads once, few, many or a size class.

V gene: TRBV6-4
J gene: TRBJ1-4
clone size: -
D gene: -
CDR3 DNA: TGTGCCAGCAGTGTATCCCCCCCGGCCATTAATGAAAAACTGTTTTTT
CDR3 protein: CASSVSPPAINEKLFF

V gene: TRBV11-2
J gene: TRBJ2-1
clone size: many
D gene: -
CDR3 DNA: TGTGCCAGCAGCTTAGAGGGGGATTCCTACAATGAGCAGTTCTTC
CDR3 protein: CASSLEGDSYNEQFF

V gene: TRBV6-1
J gene: TRBJ1-3
clone size: -
D gene: -
CDR3 DNA: TGTGCCAGCGGCGAGATCGGAAACACCATATATTTT
CDR3 protein: CASGEIGNTIYF

V gene: TRBV6-5
J gene: TRBJ2-4
clone size: many
D gene: -
CDR3 DNA: TGTGCCAGCAGTTACGGCGCCTACTTGGACAACATTCAGTACTTC
CDR3 protein: CASSYGAYLDNIQYF

V gene: TRBV20-1
J gene: TRBJ2-1
clone size: -
D gene: -
CDR3 DNA: TGCAGTGCTATGGGCTTAGCGACCTCCTACAATGAGCAGTTCTTC
CDR3 protein: CSAMGLATSYNEQFF

V gene: TRBV15
J gene: TRBJ2-6
clone size: few
D gene: -
CDR3 DNA: TGTGCCACCAGCAGAGACAGGGGCTCTGGGGCCAACGTCCTGACTTTC
CDR3 protein: CATSRDRGSGANVLTF

V gene: TRBV19
J gene: TRBJ2-5
clone size: few
D gene: TRBD1
CDR3 DNA: TGTGCCAGTAGTCCAGCTCGGACAGGGTGGGAGACCCAGTACTTC
CDR3 protein: CASSPARTGWETQYF

V gene: TRBV4-2
J gene: TRBJ2-7
clone size: -
D gene: -
CDR3 DNA: TGTGCCAGCAGCCAAGACGGTCCCATTTTGATGCAGTACTTC
CDR3 protein: CASSQDGPILMQYF

V gene: TRBV11-1
J gene: TRBJ2-2
clone size: many
D gene: -
CDR3 DNA: TGTGCCAGCAGCCGGGGACCGAACACCGGGGAGCTGTTTTTT
CDR3 protein: CASSRGPNTGELFF

V gene: TRBV4-3
J gene: TRBJ2-3
clone size: few
D gene: -
CDR3 DNA: TGCGCCAGCAGCCAAGCCGGGGATACAGATACGCAGTATTTT
CDR3 protein: CASSQAGDTDTQYF

V gene: TRBV12-3/TRBV12-4
J gene: TRBJ2-3
clone size: many
D gene: TRBD2
CDR3 DNA: TGTGCCAGCAGTTTAGCTAGCGGGATCGGCACAGATACGCAGTATTTT
CDR3 protein: CASSLASGIGTDTQYF

V gene: TRBV7-9
J gene: TRBJ2-4
clone size: many
D gene: TRBD1
CDR3 DNA: TGTGCCAGCAGCTCGGGACAGGGGACCGTCAAAAACATTCAGTACTTC
CDR3 protein: CASSSGQGTVKNIQYF

V gene: TRBV29-1
J gene: TRBJ2-5
clone size: few
D gene: -
CDR3 DNA: TGCAGCGTTGACCGGAACACTGGGTGGCAGGAGACCCAGTACTTC
CDR3 protein: CSVDRNTGWQETQYF

V gene: TRBV28
J gene: TRBJ1-5
clone size: many
D gene: TRBD1
CDR3 DNA: TGTGCCAGCAGTTTGAGAAGTTTTGGACAGGACGATCAGCCCCAGCATTTT
CDR3 protein: CASSLRSFGQDDQPQHF

V gene: TRBV6-1
J gene: TRBJ1-2
clone size: many
D gene: TRBD1
CDR3 DNA: TGTGCCAGCAGTAAGCCTACAGGGGGGGCTAACTATGGCTACACCTTC
CDR3 protein: CASSKPTGGANYGYTF

V gene: TRBV29-1
J gene: TRBJ2-7
clone size: -
D gene: -
CDR3 DNA: TGCAGCGTTGACTACGGGGGAGGGGGCTACGAGCAGTACTTC
CDR3 protein: CSVDYGGGGYEQYF

V gene: TRBV2
J gene: TRBJ1-5
clone size: many
D gene: TRBD1
CDR3 DNA: TGTGCCAGCAGTCCGGACAGGGGTATAGATCAGCCCCAGCATTTT
CDR3 protein: CASSPDRGIDQPQHF

V gene: TRBV28
J gene: TRBJ2-3
clone size: many
D gene: -
CDR3 DNA: TGTGCCAGCAGACCTGGACTCACAGATACGCAGTATTTT
CDR3 protein: CASRPGLTDTQYF

V gene: TRBV27
J gene: TRBJ2-5
clone size: many
D gene: TRBD2
CDR3 DNA: TGTGCCAGCAGTTTCTTTGCGGGAGGGCAAGAGACCCAGTACTTC
CDR3 protein: CASSFFAGGQETQYF

V gene: TRBV27
J gene: TRBJ2-1
clone size: many
D gene: -
CDR3 DNA: TGTGCCAGCAGTTTTGTTATCAACAATGAGCAGTTCTTC
CDR3 protein: CASSFVINNEQFF

V gene: TRBV3-1
J gene: TRBJ2-2
clone size: few
D gene: -
CDR3 DNA: TGTGCCAGCAGCCATTTCGGACTCGCGAACACCGGGGAGCTGTTTTTT
CDR3 protein: CASSHFGLANTGELFF

V gene: TRBV20-1
J gene: TRBJ2-7
clone size: -
D gene: -
CDR3 DNA: TGCAGTGCTAGATGGGGAGGACGGGGATACGGGGAGCAGTACTTC
CDR3 protein: CSARWGGRGYGEQYF

V gene: TRBV6-1
J gene: TRBJ1-5
clone size: few
D gene: TRBD1
CDR3 DNA: TGTGCCAGCAGAAATCAGGGGGTTCAGCCCCAGCATTTT
CDR3 protein: CASRNQGVQPQHF

V gene: TRBV7-6
J gene: TRBJ1-3
clone size: many
D gene: -
CDR3 DNA: TGTGCCAGCAGCTCCCGGTTGAAAGGAAACACCATATATTTT
CDR3 protein: CASSSRLKGNTIYF

V gene: TRBV2
J gene: TRBJ2-7
clone size: many
D gene: TRBD1
CDR3 DNA: TGTGCCAGCATAGCCAGGGGGCTTTACGAGCAGTACTTC
CDR3 protein: CASIARGLYEQYF

V gene: TRBV19
J gene: TRBJ2-1
clone size: -
D gene: TRBD2
CDR3 DNA: TGTGCCAGTAGTACTTCTAGCGGGACCCCCCAGTTCTTC
CDR3 protein: CASSTSSGTPQFF